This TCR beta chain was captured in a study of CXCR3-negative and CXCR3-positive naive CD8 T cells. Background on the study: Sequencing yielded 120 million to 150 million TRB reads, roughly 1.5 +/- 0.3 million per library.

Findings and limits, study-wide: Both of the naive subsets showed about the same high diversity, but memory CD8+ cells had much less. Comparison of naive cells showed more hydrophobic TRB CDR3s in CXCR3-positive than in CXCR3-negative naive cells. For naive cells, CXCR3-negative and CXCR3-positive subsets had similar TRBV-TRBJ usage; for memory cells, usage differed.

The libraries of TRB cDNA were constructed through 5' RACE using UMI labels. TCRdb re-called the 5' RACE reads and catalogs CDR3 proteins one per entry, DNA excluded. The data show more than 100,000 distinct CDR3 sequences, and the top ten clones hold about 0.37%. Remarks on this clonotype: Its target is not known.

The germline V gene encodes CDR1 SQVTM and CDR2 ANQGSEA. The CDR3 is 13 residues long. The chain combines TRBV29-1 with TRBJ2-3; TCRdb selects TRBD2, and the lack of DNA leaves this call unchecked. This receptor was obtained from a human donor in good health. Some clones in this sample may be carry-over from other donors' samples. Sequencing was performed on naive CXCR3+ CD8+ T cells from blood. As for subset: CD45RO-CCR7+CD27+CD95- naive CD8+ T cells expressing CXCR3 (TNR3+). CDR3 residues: CSAVGGRDDTQYF.